This T cell receptor beta chain was identified during a study of shared clonotypes between healthy human individuals. The V end was cut by 1 base, the J end by 7 bases, with 4 bases between. CDR3 length: 12 amino acids. Germline values: CDR1 SGHAT, CDR2 FQNNGV. About this clone itself: The same CDR3 is also encoded by other DNA sequences in this sample.

CD45RO-negative, CCR7-positively selected cells formed the naive CD8 fraction, excluding terminally differentiated effector memory CD45RA+ cells. Running of the assay took place at deep level. Clones were read by immunoSEQ multiplex PCR, and TCRdb kept only the in-frame ones, dropping some. The profile shows around 2.1 million clones, about 93% of them singletons. V is TRBV11-2 and J is TRBJ1-4; D gene uncertain. The sample taken for sequencing was naive CD8+ T cells from PBMCs. The origin of this receptor is a man aged 18-30 years in good health. Some clones in this sample may be carry-over from other donors' samples. CDR3 in DNA: TGTGCCAGCAGCTTAGGGGGTGAAAAACTGTTTTTT. Amino acid sequence: CASSLGGEKLFF.